This entry lists 27 T cell receptor beta chains sequenced from one sample in a study of identical twins. TCRdb called the 5' RACE reads again in MiXCR, with one record for every CDR3 protein. The sample includes some 660,000 distinct CDR3 sequences, about 9.4% seen only once; the top ten take roughly 0.9%. This same sample was also taken into another study, of yellow fever vaccine responses in identical twins.

The sequenced sample was PBMCs. All receptors come from a woman between 18 and 29 years old in good health.

The V gene is TRBV14, the J gene TRBJ1-2, with 9 positions matching TRBD1. This CDR3 has 15 amino acids. CDR1 is SGHDN, CDR2 FVKESK, per germline. J gave up 4 bases and V 1 base, and 4 bases lay outside the gene matches. The DNA of the CDR3 is TGTGCCAGCAGCCAAGCGGGGACAGGGTTCTATGGCTACACCTTC. Its translation is CASSQAGTGFYGYTF.

This clonotype was seen more than once but under ten times. This chain connects TRBV6-1 to TRBJ1-2, with 9 bases matching TRBD1. The CDR3 is 13 amino acids. After removal of 6 bases from V and 3 bases from J, the junction contained 2 bases not matched to a gene. Per germline, CDR1 MNHNS and CDR2 SASEGT. The CDR3 is CASSGDRDYGYTF. The CDR3 DNA reads TGTGCCAGCAGCGGGGACAGGGACTATGGCTACACCTTC.

This clonotype was seen more than once but under ten times. The chain employs TRBV6-2 or TRBV6-3 and TRBJ2-5; TRBD1 aligns across 8 bases. The CDR3 sequence is 14 residues long. V lost 10 bases and J lost 2; bases outside the gene matches: 9. Looked up from germline, CDR1 is MNHEY and CDR2 is SVGEGT. CDR3 amino acids: CATGTGTGQETQYF. CDR3 DNA sequence: TGTGCCACCGGGACCGGGACAGGACAAGAGACCCAGTACTTC.

The CDR3 loop is CASSFVRGEGYEQYF. CDR3 in DNA: TGTGCCAGCAGTTTTGTACGAGGAGAGGGGTACGAGCAGTACTTC. The rearrangement links TRBV12-3 or TRBV12-4 to TRBJ2-7; D assignment may be TRBD1 or TRBD2 (5 bases each). The V end was cut by 3 bases, the J end by 4 bases, with 16 bases between. There are 15 residues in the CDR3.

V gene TRBV15 combines with J gene TRBJ2-3; D is unclear. This CDR3 comprises 13 residues. V was cut by 0 bases and J by 4 bases, with 5 bases left in between. Germline V lookup: CDR1 LNHNV, CDR2 YYDKDF (reference sequence). The CDR3 DNA reads TGTGCCACCAGCAGAGATCGTCCAGATACGCAGTATTTT. Its protein product is CATSRDRPDTQYF.

This clonotype was detected only a few times. This chain uses TRBV5-1 with TRBJ2-1, with 14 bases aligning to TRBD2. Germline CDR1 and CDR2: SGHRS and YFSETQ. This CDR3 has 15 residues. Unmatched junction bases numbered 4, after V lost 3 bases and J lost 8 bases. The CDR3 nucleotides read TGCGCCAGCAGCTACCCGGGACTAGCGGGAGATGAGCAGTTCTTC. Protein: CASSYPGLAGDEQFF. The full variable domain, with the rest looked up from reference TRBV5-1 and TRBJ2-1, is KAGVTQTPRYLIKTRGQQVTLSCSPISGHRSVSWYQQTPGQGLQFLFEYFSETQRNKGNFPGRFSGRQFSNSRSEMNVSTLELGDSALYLCASSYPGLAGDEQFFGPGTRLTVL.

This sequence joins TRBV5-1 and TRBJ2-2, with 12 bases that match TRBD2. Trimming cost V 0 bases and J 4 bases; bases outside gene matches: 10. The CDR3 has 19 amino acids. Germline CDR1 reads SGHRS; CDR2 reads YFSETQ. The CDR3 loop reads CASSLAETSGRIGTGELFF. CDR3 nucleotides: TGCGCCAGCAGCTTGGCCGAGACTAGCGGGAGAATTGGCACCGGGGAGCTGTTTTTT.

The gene calls are TRBV6-4 and TRBJ2-3; the D gene is possibly TRBD2 (5 bases). This CDR3 comprises 15 residues. The germline V and J ends were trimmed by 6 bases and 1 base, with 14 bases remaining between them. Germline loops: CDR1 MRHNA, CDR2 SNTAGT. As DNA, the CDR3 is TGTGCCAGCAGACGGACTGCTTCTGGCACAGATACGCAGTATTTT. This translates into CASRRTASGTDTQYF.

The sample holds a few counts of this clonotype. The chain links TRBV4-2 to TRBJ2-3, with 9 bases fitting TRBD1. CDR1 and CDR2 from the germline V gene are LGHNA and YNFKEQ. This CDR3 region has 16 residues. The J segment lost 5 bases and the V segment lost 1 base, leaving 7 bases of the junction unmatched. CDR3 nucleotides: TGTGCCAGCAGCCAAGCGGGACAGGGTGACGGAGATACGCAGTATTTT. Protein: CASSQAGQGDGDTQYF.

This clonotype was seen only a few times. This chain joins TRBV5-1 and TRBJ2-5, with D possibly matching TRBD1 (5 bases). Germline V lookup: CDR1 SGHRS, CDR2 YFSETQ. The CDR3 runs 13 residues. Trimming left V 2 bases short and J 2 bases short, with 7 bases between. CDR3 coding DNA: TGCGCCAGCAGCTTTCAGGGACAAGAGACCCAGTACTTC. Translation: CASSFQGQETQYF.

This clonotype was seen at least ten times. The genes are TRBV12-3 or TRBV12-4 and TRBJ1-6, with D maybe TRBD1 (6 bases). The V gene lost 2 bases and the J gene lost 9 bases, with 11 bases spanning the gap. The CDR3 runs to 14 residues. The CDR3 spells CASSLSRGGSPLHF. The DNA of the CDR3 is TGTGCCAGCAGTTTAAGCAGAGGGGGTTCACCCCTCCACTTT.

This clonotype has a handful of counts. The chain links TRBV6-2 or TRBV6-3 to TRBJ2-7; 8 bases agree with TRBD1. V was clipped by 6 bases and J by 2 bases; unmatched bases: 6. The CDR3 spans 14 residues. Germline lookup yields CDR1 MNHEY and CDR2 SVGEGT. CDR3 protein: CASSYDRGTYEQYF. DNA for the CDR3: TGTGCCAGCAGCTACGACAGGGGCACCTACGAGCAGTACTTC.

J is TRBJ1-2 and V is TRBV10-3; D unclear. The V end was cut by 10 bases, the J end by 3 bases, with 15 bases between. Germline V CDR1 and CDR2: ENHRY, SYGVKD. This CDR3 region has 13 residues. The CDR3 coding sequence is TGTGCCACCCTGCCGGCCCAAGACTATGGCTACACCTTC. Translating gives CATLPAQDYGYTF.

This clonotype was seen a handful of times. The V and J genes are TRBV12-3 or TRBV12-4 and TRBJ2-7; D could derive from TRBD1 or TRBD2 (6 bases each). The V end was cut by 4 bases, the J end by 1 base, with 14 bases between. CDR3 length equals 15 residues. CDR3 region: CASSSRGTRSYEQYF. The CDR3 nucleotides read TGTGCCAGCAGTTCTCGGGGGACAAGATCCTACGAGCAGTACTTC.

The chain has TRBV3-1 and TRBJ2-4, with 10 bases fitting TRBD2. The V and J ends lost 6 bases and 8 bases, in that order; junction bases with no gene match: 4. This CDR3 spans 13 amino acids. In germline, CDR1 is LGHDT, CDR2 YNNKEL (reference sequence). CDR3 DNA sequence: TGTGCCAGCAGGCCTAGCGGGGGATACATTCAGTACTTC. Translation: CASRPSGGYIQYF. Looking up the rest from reference TRBV3-1 and TRBJ2-4 gives the full variable domain: DTAVSQTPKYLVTQMGNDKSIKCEQNLGHDTMYWYKQDSKKFLKIMFSYNNKELIINETVPNRFSPKSPDKAHLNLHINSLELGDSAVYFCASRPSGGYIQYFGAGTRLSVL.

This clonotype was observed at least ten times. The gene calls are TRBV5-1 and TRBJ2-7; D possibly corresponds to TRBD1 (5 bases). CDR3 size: 15 residues. Germline CDR1 reads SGHRS; CDR2 reads YFSETQ. V dropped 0 bases and J dropped 1 base, with 11 bases sitting between them. The CDR3 region is CASSLGQLVSYEQYF. Written as DNA, the CDR3 is TGCGCCAGCAGCTTGGGACAGCTAGTTTCCTACGAGCAGTACTTC.

This clonotype was recorded many times. The J gene is TRBJ2-1, the V gene TRBV4-2, with TRBD2 matching 16 bases. The CDR3 consists of 16 residues. J lost 7 bases, V lost 3 bases, and 3 bases had no gene match. CDR1 is LGHNA and CDR2 is YNFKEQ in the germline V gene. CDR3 bases: TGTGCCAGCAGCCATGGGACTAGCGGGGGGGCGAATGAGCAGTTCTTC. Encoded protein: CASSHGTSGGANEQFF.

This rearrangement joins TRBV12-3 or TRBV12-4 to TRBJ2-1; the D gene is possibly TRBD2 (5 bases). Trimming pared 4 bases from V and 2 bases from J, leaving 21 bases between. There are 18 residues in the CDR3. Here the CDR3 DNA reads TGTGCCAGCAGTTACCAACAAAAAATCGGGGTCGCCTACAATGAGCAGTTCTTC. Amino acids: CASSYQQKIGVAYNEQFF.

With regard to this clonotype: Given a much more abundant clone one base away, this may be a read error. The chain is built from TRBV30 and TRBJ1-1; D gene unclear. This CDR3 contains 11 residues. Germline V lookup: CDR1 GTSNPN, CDR2 SVGIG (reference sequence). Here the CDR3 DNA reads TGTACCTGGAGTTTGGGCACTGAAGCTTTCTTT. Amino acids: CTWSLGTEAFF.

This clonotype was seen at least ten times. The V gene is TRBV11-2, the J gene TRBJ2-3; TRBD2 aligns across 10 bases. J gave up 8 bases and V 1 base, and 9 bases lay outside the gene matches. Germline CDR1 SGHAT, CDR2 FQNNGV. This CDR3 contains 16 residues. CDR3 residues: CASSLASGGHLGTQYF. CDR3 DNA: TGTGCCAGCAGCTTAGCTAGCGGGGGCCACTTGGGTACGCAGTATTTT.

V gene TRBV6-1 combines with J gene TRBJ2-5; the match to TRBD2 covers 9 bases. V trimming: 6 bases; J trimming: 1 base; junction bases outside the gene matches: 9. Germline CDR1 MNHNS, CDR2 SASEGT. The CDR3 runs to 16 residues. CDR3 residues: CASSPHSGSGQETQYF. CDR3 nucleotides: TGTGCCAGCAGCCCACATAGCGGGAGTGGCCAAGAGACCCAGTACTTC.

This chain connects TRBV7-2 to TRBJ2-3; D may correspond to TRBD1 or TRBD2 (5 bases each). This CDR3 comprises 15 residues. Trimming cost V 3 bases and J 1 base, with 11 bases left between them. Germline V gene lookup returns CDR1 SGHTA and CDR2 FQGNSA. CDR3 amino acids: CASSFDGDRTDTQYF. CDR3 bases: TGTGCCAGCAGCTTCGACGGGGACCGCACAGATACGCAGTATTTT.

In its sample, this clonotype was seen a few times. V usage is TRBV20-1 and J usage is TRBJ2-1; 7 bases map to TRBD2. Germline CDR1 is DFQATT and CDR2 is SNEGSKA (reference sequence). The CDR3 has 13 residues. Germline trimming cut 5 bases from V and 6 bases from J; bases unmatched to any gene: 7. The CDR3 reads CSAPRGDSNEQFF. DNA for the CDR3: TGCAGTGCTCCACGGGGGGACTCCAATGAGCAGTTCTTC.

In its sample, this clonotype was seen a few times. This chain uses TRBV10-3 with TRBJ2-3, with TRBD2 identical over 8 bases. Germline V gene lookup returns CDR1 ENHRY and CDR2 SYGVKD. Trimming took 2 bases from V and 8 from J; bases not matched to a gene: 12. The CDR3 spans 16 residues. The CDR3 loop is CAISELAGGRRSTQYF. Written as DNA, the CDR3 is TGTGCCATCAGTGAGCTGGCGGGGGGAAGGAGAAGTACGCAGTATTTT.

This clonotype showed up many times. In DNA form, the CDR3 reads TGTGCCAGCAGCCCCCAGGGGTTGAGCACAGATACGCAGTATTTT. It specifies CASSPQGLSTDTQYF. The chain links TRBV7-3 to TRBJ2-3; D might be TRBD1 (6 bases). CDR3 length equals 15 residues. Germline loops: CDR1 SGHTA, CDR2 FQGTGA. V lost 5 bases to trimming and J lost 0 bases, with 12 bases between them.

This clonotype came up a few times. The CDR3 DNA reads TGCAGTGCTAGTCTAGCGGGCCATAGAAAGTCCCAAGAGACCCAGTACTTC. Residues: CSASLAGHRKSQETQYF. This rearrangement joins TRBV20-1 to TRBJ2-5, with TRBD2 matching over 8 bases. J gave up 1 base and V 3 bases, and 13 bases lay outside the gene matches. The CDR3 spans 17 residues. Germline V gene data show CDR1 as DFQATT and CDR2 as SNEGSKA (reference sequence).

This clonotype was seen many times. The rearrangement joins TRBV5-4 to TRBJ2-4; perhaps TRBD1 as D (5 bases). The CDR3 runs 15 residues. Germline-derived CDR1 and CDR2 are SGHNT and YYREEE (reference sequence). V lost 4 bases and J lost 0, with 11 bases in between. The CDR3 DNA reads TGTGCCAGCAGCCCGGACACCTTAGCCAAAAACATTCAGTACTTC. Residues: CASSPDTLAKNIQYF.